A single T cell receptor beta chain is shown here with its context. Its antigen is unidentified. The entry originates in a study of cytomegalovirus exposure and HLA in healthy donors. The data were produced by immunoSEQ multiplex PCR, yet TCRdb's version contains in-frame clones alone and is incomplete. This table has about 310,000 clones, roughly 90% appearing once. Study results and limitations: The authors listed 180 or so TCR beta chains as cytomegalovirus-associated.

Input material: PBMCs. The source is a man aged 25-40 years in good health and CMV-seronegative.

The DNA of the CDR3 is TGTGCCAGTAGTCCCCGTGGGGTTAGCGGGGGGTCTAGCACAGATACGCAGTATTTT. Amino acid sequence: CASSPRGVSGGSSTDTQYF. The J gene is TRBJ2-3, the V gene TRBV19; 10 nucleotides match TRBD2. The ends lost 5 bases at V and 0 bases at J; junction bases unmatched: 14. This CDR3 comprises 19 residues. Germline-derived CDR1 and CDR2 are LNHDA and SQIVND (reference sequence).